Listed below are T cell receptor beta chains from one sample, sequenced in a study of beta chain features in type 1 diabetes. The data were produced by immunoSEQ multiplex PCR, yet TCRdb's version contains in-frame clones alone and is incomplete. Here the sample spans about 260,000 clones, less than 30% being singletons. Sequences were obtained from naive CD4+ T cells from blood. These receptors originate from a woman aged 30 to 39 with type 1 diabetes. Each CDR3 is given with its conserved first and last residue. Each record gives: clone size, V gene, D gene, J gene, CDR3 DNA, CDR3 protein. D genes are given only for firm matches. Only some rows state a clone size, as once, few, many or a class for expanded clones.

clone size: .; V gene: TRBV11-1; D gene: .; J gene: TRBJ2-3; CDR3 DNA: TGTGCCAGCAGCTTAGCCAGGTCTAGCGATACGCAGTATTTT; CDR3 protein: CASSLARSSDTQYF
clone size: .; V gene: TRBV11-2; D gene: TRBD2; J gene: TRBJ2-5; CDR3 DNA: TGTGCCAGCAGCTTAGTGCCGGCGGGAGTAACGGAGACCCAGTACTTC; CDR3 protein: CASSLVPAGVTETQYF
clone size: few; V gene: TRBV6-1; D gene: .; J gene: TRBJ2-1; CDR3 DNA: TGTGCCAGCGACTCGTATCGGCAGTTCTTC; CDR3 protein: CASDSYRQFF
clone size: few; V gene: TRBV18; D gene: .; J gene: TRBJ2-5; CDR3 DNA: TGTGCCAGCTCACTCTTGGGCGAGACCCAGTACTTC; CDR3 protein: CASSLLGETQYF
clone size: few; V gene: TRBV11-2; D gene: TRBD2; J gene: TRBJ2-2; CDR3 DNA: TGTGCCAGCAGCAAAGGGACTAGCGGGTACTTCTCCGGGGAGCTGTTTTTT; CDR3 protein: CASSKGTSGYFSGELFF
clone size: .; V gene: TRBV6-5; D gene: TRBD2; J gene: TRBJ2-3; CDR3 DNA: TGTGCCAGCAGTCGGGGGAGGGTTAACACAGATACGCAGTATTTT; CDR3 protein: CASSRGRVNTDTQYF
clone size: .; V gene: TRBV9; D gene: .; J gene: TRBJ1-1; CDR3 DNA: TGTGCCAGCAGCGGACAAGTGGGAGGGGGAGCTTTCTTT; CDR3 protein: CASSGQVGGGAFF
clone size: .; V gene: TRBV4-2; D gene: .; J gene: TRBJ2-3; CDR3 DNA: TGTGCCAGCAGTCAAAGTCGGGGCACAGATACGCAGTATTTT; CDR3 protein: CASSQSRGTDTQYF
clone size: few; V gene: TRBV5-1; D gene: .; J gene: TRBJ1-4; CDR3 DNA: TGCGCCAGCAGCTTGTGGGGAGGTGGTGAAAAACTGTTTTTT; CDR3 protein: CASSLWGGGEKLFF
clone size: .; V gene: TRBV4-1; D gene: .; J gene: TRBJ2-6; CDR3 DNA: TGCGCCAGCAGCCAAGAAGGGGTCGGGGCCAACGTCCTGACTTTC; CDR3 protein: CASSQEGVGANVLTF
clone size: .; V gene: TRBV29-1; D gene: .; J gene: TRBJ2-7; CDR3 DNA: TGCAGCGTTTGGGGGACATCCTCCTACGAGCAGTACTTC; CDR3 protein: CSVWGTSSYEQYF
clone size: .; V gene: TRBV28; D gene: .; J gene: TRBJ1-5; CDR3 DNA: TGTGCCAGCAGTTTATACAACAGGACGGTTGTTTATCAGCCCCAGCATTTT; CDR3 protein: CASSLYNRTVVYQPQHF
clone size: few; V gene: TRBV7-2; D gene: TRBD1; J gene: TRBJ1-1; CDR3 DNA: TGTGCCAGCATCAGTGACAGGGGAGGTCTGGGAGCTTTCTTT; CDR3 protein: CASISDRGGLGAFF
clone size: .; V gene: TRBV4-1; D gene: TRBD2; J gene: TRBJ2-7; CDR3 DNA: TGCGCCAGCAGCCGCTTTGGGCTAGCGGGAGGGCCTTACCACGAGCAGTACTTC; CDR3 protein: CASSRFGLAGGPYHEQYF
clone size: few; V gene: TRBV2; D gene: .; J gene: TRBJ1-2; CDR3 DNA: TGTGCCAGCACGGGGGGAGCCTATGGCTACACCTTC; CDR3 protein: CASTGGAYGYTF
clone size: few; V gene: TRBV2; D gene: .; J gene: TRBJ1-2; CDR3 DNA: TGTGCCAGCAGTGTCCAGGGCTCCCGCTATGGCTACACCTTC; CDR3 protein: CASSVQGSRYGYTF
clone size: few; V gene: TRBV11-3; D gene: TRBD1; J gene: TRBJ2-7; CDR3 DNA: TGTGCCAGCAGGGACAGGGGTAGGGACGAGCAGTACTTC; CDR3 protein: CASRDRGRDEQYF
clone size: few; V gene: TRBV19; D gene: .; J gene: TRBJ1-1; CDR3 DNA: TGTGCCAGTAGTGGGTTACAGGGGAACACTGAAGCTTTCTTT; CDR3 protein: CASSGLQGNTEAFF
clone size: .; V gene: TRBV11-2; D gene: TRBD2; J gene: TRBJ2-3; CDR3 DNA: TGTGCCAGCAGCTCGGGACTAGCAACGAGCACAGATACGCAGTATTTT; CDR3 protein: CASSSGLATSTDTQYF
clone size: few; V gene: TRBV6-1; D gene: TRBD2; J gene: TRBJ2-1; CDR3 DNA: TGTGCCAGCAGTGAAGCTGGGCTAGCGGGAGTCAATGAGCAGTTCTTC; CDR3 protein: CASSEAGLAGVNEQFF
clone size: .; V gene: TRBV18; D gene: .; J gene: TRBJ1-2; CDR3 DNA: TGTGCCAGCTCCCCCCAGGGGAACGGCTACACCTTC; CDR3 protein: CASSPQGNGYTF
clone size: .; V gene: TRBV30; D gene: .; J gene: TRBJ2-7; CDR3 DNA: TGTGCCTGGGGACTCCAATACGAGCAGTACTTC; CDR3 protein: CAWGLQYEQYF
clone size: few; V gene: TRBV18; D gene: .; J gene: TRBJ1-1; CDR3 DNA: TGTGCCAGCTCACCTGCAGGTGGAGAAGCTTTCTTT; CDR3 protein: CASSPAGGEAFF
clone size: .; V gene: TRBV18; D gene: TRBD2; J gene: TRBJ2-5; CDR3 DNA: TGTGCCAGCTCACCACTCAGCGGGGCGTACCAAGAGACCCAGTACTTC; CDR3 protein: CASSPLSGAYQETQYF
clone size: few; V gene: TRBV11-2; D gene: TRBD1; J gene: TRBJ2-6; CDR3 DNA: TGTGCCGACAGGGAGTCCCCTGGGGCCAACGTCCTGACTTTC; CDR3 protein: CADRESPGANVLTF
clone size: few; V gene: TRBV19; D gene: .; J gene: TRBJ2-2; CDR3 DNA: TGTGCCAGTAGCGCTTGGGGGACTTCGACCGGGGAGCTGTTTTTT; CDR3 protein: CASSAWGTSTGELFF
clone size: few; V gene: TRBV6-5; D gene: TRBD1; J gene: TRBJ2-5; CDR3 DNA: TGTGCCAGCAGTCAACAGGGGCAGGAGACCCAGTACTTC; CDR3 protein: CASSQQGQETQYF
clone size: .; V gene: TRBV5-5; D gene: .; J gene: TRBJ1-1; CDR3 DNA: TGTGCCAGCAGCTTGGAGGGGATAGCTTTCTTT; CDR3 protein: CASSLEGIAFF
clone size: .; V gene: TRBV29-1; D gene: .; J gene: TRBJ1-1; CDR3 DNA: TGCAGCGTTGTTCTGAGGCTCACTGAAGCTTTCTTT; CDR3 protein: CSVVLRLTEAFF